These 6 T cell receptor beta chains came from one sample sequenced in a study of T cells in Graves' hyperthyroidism and ophthalmopathy. RNA transcripts provided the source from which TCR beta CDR3 regions were amplified. TCR CDR3 regions were first amplified by RT-PCR with HTBI primers. TCRdb called the multiplex PCR reads again in MiXCR, with one record for every CDR3 protein. The sample contains 550,000 to 700,000 distinct CDR3 sequences, 35% to 55% of which appear only once. The material sequenced was peripheral blood or thyroid tissue (not recorded which). The receptors come from an adult woman with Graves' disease, either hyperthyroidism or ophthalmopathy (not recorded which).

This clonotype was seen repeatedly, ten times or more. The chain is built from TRBV20-1 and TRBJ1-2; perhaps TRBD1 as D (5 bases). Per germline, CDR1 DFQATT and CDR2 SNEGSKA (reference sequence). V shed 5 bases and J shed 5 bases, with 15 bases lying between them. The length of the CDR3 is 13 residues. CDR3 loop: CSAGAGTAYGYTF. DNA of the CDR3: TGCAGTGCTGGAGCCGGGACGGCATATGGCTACACCTTC.

In DNA, the CDR3 is TGCAGTGCTAGAGATCGTTTTGGAAACACCATATATTTT. Residues: CSARDRFGNTIYF. The J gene is TRBJ1-3, the V gene TRBV20-1; no firm D call. Germline V gene lookup returns CDR1 DFQATT and CDR2 SNEGSKA (reference sequence). V was clipped by 0 bases and J by 3 bases, with 6 bases between them. The CDR3 contains 13 residues.

Within the sample, this clonotype is medium-sized. The V and J genes are TRBV20-1 and TRBJ1-6, with 8 bases fitting TRBD1. The junction had 6 bases not matched to a gene; V was cut back by 1 base and J by 10 bases. Germline V lookup: CDR1 DFQATT, CDR2 SNEGSKA (reference sequence). CDR3 length: 14 residues. The CDR3 region is CSARAQGEHSPLHF. The CDR3 DNA reads TGCAGTGCTAGAGCACAGGGGGAGCACTCACCCCTCCACTTT.

This clonotype was seen many times. The V and J genes are TRBV6-5 and TRBJ2-5; D remains unclear. V lost 5 bases to trimming and J lost 1 base, with 11 bases between them. The length of the CDR3 is 14 residues. CDR1 is MNHEY, CDR2 SVGAGI, per germline. The CDR3 DNA reads TGTGCCAGCAGTCCGGACGGGCCCCAAGAGACCCAGTACTTC. Encoded protein: CASSPDGPQETQYF.

There are many counts of this clonotype. This chain connects TRBV6-5 to TRBJ2-3; 7 positions match TRBD2. Germline assignment: CDR1 MNHEY and CDR2 SVGAGI. The J segment lost 2 bases and the V segment lost 6 bases, leaving 8 bases of the junction unmatched. The CDR3 sequence is 15 residues long. CDR3 sequence reads: CASRHLAEITDTQYF. CDR3 in DNA: TGTGCCAGCAGGCACCTAGCGGAGATCACAGATACGCAGTATTTT.

In DNA form, the CDR3 reads TGCAGTGCTAGTGGGCCAGGTCAAGAGACCCAGTACTTC. Translating it yields CSASGPGQETQYF. This chain joins TRBV20-1 and TRBJ2-5, with D unclear. V was shortened by 3 bases and J by 2 bases, with 10 bases between the two germline ends. This CDR3 contains 13 residues. The germline CDR1 and CDR2 sequences are DFQATT and SNEGSKA (reference sequence).